The 27 T cell receptor beta chains reported below all come from one sample, sequenced in a study of T cells in Graves' hyperthyroidism and ophthalmopathy. RNA transcripts provided the source from which TCR beta CDR3 regions were amplified. Primed by the HTBI set, a first-round RT-PCR was run on the TCR CDR3. A single record per CDR3 protein comes from TCRdb applying MiXCR to the multiplex PCR reads. The profile covers a few hundred thousand distinct CDR3 sequences, with approximately 14% appearing a single time and under 7.5% taken by the ten largest. The source material was blood. The receptor source for this set is a woman aged 30 to 39 with Graves' hyperthyroidism.

This clonotype was picked up many times. The rearrangement uses TRBV28 and TRBJ2-5; TRBD2 is a possible D gene (6 bases). The CDR3 is 14 residues long. Germline CDR1 reads MDHEN; CDR2 reads SYDVKM. V lost 6 bases and J 3 bases, leaving 14 bases between the germline ends. CDR3 in amino acids: CASSSSDPKETQYF. Here the CDR3 DNA reads TGTGCCAGCAGCTCTAGCGACCCGAAAGAGACCCAGTACTTC.

This clonotype was seen more than once but under ten times. This chain connects TRBV6-5 to TRBJ1-2; D gene unclear. Germline assignment: CDR1 MNHEY and CDR2 SVGAGI. V gave up 0 bases and J gave up 2 bases, with 13 bases separating them. The CDR3 is 16 amino acids. This CDR3 reads CASSYSEAPLNYGYTF. Written as DNA, the CDR3 is TGTGCCAGCAGTTACTCAGAGGCCCCGCTAAACTATGGCTACACCTTC.

This clonotype was picked up many times. J is TRBJ1-2 and V is TRBV12-3 or TRBV12-4; 7 positions match TRBD1. The CDR3 loop spans 11 amino acids. The ends lost 6 bases at V and 8 bases at J; junction bases unmatched: 3. The CDR3 protein is CASSEGGGYTF. CDR3 nucleotides: TGTGCCAGCAGCGAAGGGGGCGGCTACACCTTC.

This clonotype was recorded at least ten times. V is TRBV20-1 and J is TRBJ2-3, with D perhaps matching TRBD2 (5 bases). The germline gives CDR1 DFQATT, CDR2 SNEGSKA (reference sequence). The CDR3 spans 14 residues. The germline V and J ends were trimmed by 1 base and 1 base, with 9 bases remaining between them. CDR3 residues: CSARVGRGTDTQYF. CDR3 in DNA: TGCAGTGCTAGAGTGGGGAGAGGCACAGATACGCAGTATTTT.

In this sample, this clonotype turned up many times. The chain joins TRBV15 to TRBJ2-3; 7 positions agree with TRBD2. CDR3 length: 15 residues. With 4 bases clipped from V and 2 bases from J, the junction kept 6 bases outside the gene matches. CDR1 is LNHNV, CDR2 YYDKDF, per germline (reference sequence). The CDR3 sequence is CATSTFERDTDTQYF. CDR3 sequence (DNA): TGTGCCACCAGCACCTTCGAGCGGGACACAGATACGCAGTATTTT.

At least ten counts were recorded for this clonotype. In nucleotides, the CDR3 is TGTGCCAGCAGCTCCTGGGCGGGGGCCGTCGAGCAGTACTTC. Its translation: CASSSWAGAVEQYF. This chain uses TRBV11-2 with TRBJ2-7, with a weak D call TRBD2 (7 bases). V lost 4 bases, J lost 6 bases, and 16 bases lay in between. This CDR3 is 14 amino acids long. Germline assignment: CDR1 SGHAT and CDR2 FQNNGV.

The chain joins TRBV5-1 to TRBJ2-7; D is unresolved. CDR1 and CDR2 (germline): SGHRS, YFSETQ. The CDR3 has 13 residues. Trimming removed 5 bases at V and 5 bases at J, with 14 bases between. The CDR3 DNA is TGCGCCAGCAGTAGGGCAAACGGAGACGAGCAGTACTTC. This sequence encodes CASSRANGDEQYF. Based on the CDR3 plus reference TRBV5-1 and TRBJ2-7, the full variable domain is KAGVTQTPRYLIKTRGQQVTLSCSPISGHRSVSWYQQTPGQGLQFLFEYFSETQRNKGNFPGRFSGRQFSNSRSEMNVSTLELGDSALYLCASSRANGDEQYFGPGTRLTVT.

The rearrangement joins TRBV29-1 to TRBJ1-3, with 11 bases that match TRBD1. Germline values: CDR1 SQVTM, CDR2 ANQGSEA. Trimming cost V 0 bases and J 3 bases; bases outside gene matches: 1. This CDR3 is built from 15 residues. The CDR3 here is CSVEEGTGGGNTIYF. The CDR3 bases are TGCAGCGTTGAAGAGGGGACAGGGGGTGGAAACACCATATATTTT.

The chain recombines TRBV4-1 with TRBJ2-1; 7 nucleotides line up with TRBD2. The CDR3 loop spans 17 amino acids. Trimming removed 4 bases from V and 2 bases from J; junction bases left unmatched: 11. Germline V gives CDR1 MGHRA, CDR2 YSYEKL. The CDR3 DNA is TGCGCCAGCAGCCGGCAAGAACCTAGCGGCGCCTACAATGAGCAGTTCTTC. It translates to CASSRQEPSGAYNEQFF.

This clonotype occurred many times. The chain recombines TRBV12-3 or TRBV12-4 with TRBJ2-7; maybe TRBD1 (6 bases). The germline V and J ends were trimmed by 5 bases and 3 bases, with 17 bases remaining between them. The CDR3 covers 15 residues. The CDR3 here is CASSRQGLRDYEQYF. CDR3 coding DNA: TGTGCCAGCAGTCGCCAGGGGCTACGGGACTACGAGCAGTACTTC.

A word on this clonotype: The conserved phenylalanine or tryptophan normally closing the CDR3 is absent here, so this likely arose from a read error. The chain has TRBV6-5 and TRBJ1-1; the D is unclear. The CDR3 has 13 amino acids. Germline CDR1 MNHEY, CDR2 SVGAGI. Deletions cut 0 bases from V and 1 base from J, with 3 bases between. CDR3: CASSYSANTEAFL. The CDR3 nucleotides read TGTGCCAGCAGTTACTCAGCGAACACTGAAGCTTTCCTT.

This clonotype was seen many times. The CDR3 DNA follows: TGTGCCAGCAGCTTACGGCTAGCGGACTACTACGAGCAGTACTTC. Its translation is CASSLRLADYYEQYF. The chain has TRBV7-9 and TRBJ2-7, with TRBD2 identical over 7 bases. Unmatched junction bases numbered 7, after V lost 2 bases and J lost 3 bases. In germline, CDR1 is SEHNR, CDR2 FQNEAQ (reference sequence). This CDR3 is 15 amino acids long.

This clonotype has a handful of counts. The chain carries TRBV4-2 and TRBJ2-1; TRBD1 aligns across 11 bases. Germline loops: CDR1 LGHNA, CDR2 YNFKEQ. V shed 1 base, J shed 8 bases, and the junction held 4 bases outside the gene matches. This CDR3 comprises 15 residues. The chain's CDR3 is CASSQGDRGGDEQFF. Written as DNA, the CDR3 is TGTGCCAGCAGCCAAGGGGACAGGGGGGGGGATGAGCAGTTCTTC.

This clonotype was counted ten times or more. This chain connects TRBV20-1 to TRBJ2-1; 12 bases line up with TRBD2. Germline CDR1 DFQATT, CDR2 SNEGSKA (reference sequence). The J segment lost 8 bases and the V segment lost 2 bases, leaving 7 bases of the junction unmatched. The CDR3 has 15 amino acids. Here the CDR3 DNA reads TGCAGTGCTAGATTCGCTAGCGGGAGGGGGGATGAGCAGTTCTTC. Translating it yields CSARFASGRGDEQFF.

Many counts were recorded for this clonotype. J is TRBJ2-1 and V is TRBV28; 7 bases align to TRBD2. Germline values: CDR1 MDHEN, CDR2 SYDVKM. The length of the CDR3 is 15 residues. Trimming cost V 7 bases and J 6 bases; bases outside gene matches: 12. In DNA, the CDR3 is TGTGCCAGCATCTCTGCGGGAGAGGGCTCCAATGAGCAGTTCTTC. Encoded protein: CASISAGEGSNEQFF.

There are many counts of this clonotype. The genes are TRBV15 and TRBJ1-5, with D perhaps TRBD1 (6 bases). CDR1 is LNHNV, CDR2 YYDKDF, per germline (reference sequence). This CDR3 is built from 13 residues. V dropped 6 bases and J dropped 5 bases, with 11 bases sitting between them. CDR3: CATRKDSDQPQHF. The DNA of the CDR3 is TGTGCCACCAGAAAGGACAGTGATCAGCCCCAGCATTTT. The entire variable domain, with the rest obtained from reference TRBV15 and TRBJ1-5, is as follows: DAMVIQNPRYQVTQFGKPVTLSCSQTLNHNVMYWYQQKSSQAPKLLFHYYDKDFNNEADTPDNFQSRRPNTSFCFLDIRSPGLGDTAMYLCATRKDSDQPQHFGDGTRLSIL.

At least ten counts were recorded for this clonotype. The CDR3 reads CAWNPGQANEKLFF. In DNA, the CDR3 is TGTGCCTGGAACCCGGGACAGGCAAATGAAAAACTGTTTTTT. The genes are TRBV30 and TRBJ1-4; the match to TRBD1 covers 8 bases. Germline CDR1 and CDR2: GTSNPN and SVGIG (reference sequence). This CDR3 is built from 14 residues. V lost 4 bases to trimming and J lost 5 bases; unmatched junction nucleotides: 6. The full variable domain, rest sourced from reference TRBV30 and TRBJ1-4, is SQTIHQWPATLVQPVGSPLSLECTVEGTSNPNLYWYRQAAGRGLQLLFYSVGIGQISSEVPQNLSASRPQDRQFILSSKKLLLSDSGFYLCAWNPGQANEKLFFGSGTQLSVL.

At least ten counts were recorded for this clonotype. The chain couples TRBV9 to TRBJ2-5, with 12 bases aligning to TRBD2. Per the germline V gene, CDR1 is SGDLS and CDR2 is YYNGEE. This CDR3 is 17 amino acids long. The V gene end was trimmed by 1 base and the J gene end by 2 bases; junction bases not matched to a gene: 6. CDR3 residues: CASSVSRLAGGQETQYF. CDR3 in DNA: TGTGCCAGCAGCGTATCCCGCCTAGCGGGAGGGCAAGAGACCCAGTACTTC.

This clonotype was counted between two and nine times. The rearrangement uses TRBV7-8 and TRBJ1-4, with D tentatively TRBD1 (5 bases). Germline CDR1 and CDR2: SGHVS and FQNEAQ. Trimming cost V 5 bases and J 7 bases, with 17 bases left between them. The CDR3 runs 15 residues. DNA for the CDR3: TGTGCCAGCAGCCCTAACAGGATCTTAACTGAAAAACTGTTTTTT. This codes for CASSPNRILTEKLFF.

This chain joins TRBV24-1 and TRBJ2-2, with 9 positions matching TRBD2. The CDR3 spans 15 residues. Germline CDR1 reads KGHDR; CDR2 reads SFDVKD. J lost 1 base, V lost 12 bases, and 8 bases had no gene match. The CDR3 DNA reads TGTGCCTCCCAAGGGACTAGCAGGAACACCGGGGAGCTGTTTTTT. Translated, it gives CASQGTSRNTGELFF.

Concerning this clonotype itself: A clone one base away is much larger, so this may be a read error. Here the CDR3 reads CASSYERAGRSYEQFF. Here the CDR3 DNA reads TGTGCCAGCAGTTACGAGAGAGCGGGCCGCTCCTACGAGCAGTTCTTC. The V call is TRBV6-2 or TRBV6-3, the J call TRBJ2-7; weak D call: TRBD2 (6 bases). Near its end, the DNA agrees better with TRBJ2-1, so the J call may be wrong. There are 16 residues in the CDR3. Germline CDR1 MNHEY, CDR2 SVGEGT.

This clonotype was counted many times. The chain has TRBV6-1 and TRBJ2-1; D is uncertain. This CDR3 comprises 11 residues. V lost 7 bases and J lost 4, with 5 bases in between. The germline V gene encodes CDR1 MNHNS and CDR2 SASEGT. This CDR3 is CASISYNEQFF. CDR3 nucleotides: TGTGCCAGCATATCGTACAATGAGCAGTTCTTC.

V usage is TRBV19 and J usage is TRBJ2-7, with 10 bases identical to TRBD2. Germline V gives CDR1 LNHDA, CDR2 SQIVND (reference sequence). CDR3 length equals 16 residues. Trimming removed 5 bases from V and 2 bases from J; junction bases left unmatched: 9. The CDR3 reads CASSPPSGRATYEQYF. The DNA for the CDR3 is TGTGCCAGTAGTCCTCCCAGCGGGAGGGCGACCTACGAGCAGTACTTC. Full variable domain (missing parts from reference TRBV19 and TRBJ2-7): DGGITQSPKYLFRKEGQNVTLSCEQNLNHDAMYWYRQDPGQGLRLIYYSQIVNDFQKGDIAEGYSVSREKKESFPLTVTSAQKNPTAFYLCASSPPSGRATYEQYFGPGTRLTVT.

This clonotype was seen more than once but under ten times. J is TRBJ1-4 and V is TRBV5-6; D remains unclear. The germline V gene has CDR1 SGHDT and CDR2 YYEEEE. The CDR3 covers 15 residues. Deletions cut 0 bases from V and 2 bases from J, with 8 bases between. This CDR3 reads CASSLVGSTNEKLFF. CDR3 bases: TGTGCCAGCAGCTTGGTGGGATCGACTAATGAAAAACTGTTTTTT.

There are many counts of this clonotype. V and J are TRBV28 and TRBJ2-1; a possible D gene is TRBD2 (6 bases). The CDR3 covers 15 residues. Germline-derived CDR1 and CDR2 are MDHEN and SYDVKM. The germline V and J ends were trimmed by 3 bases and 1 base, with 10 bases remaining between them. The CDR3 is CASSFRRESYNEQFF. The DNA of the CDR3 is TGTGCCAGCAGTTTCCGGCGGGAATCCTACAATGAGCAGTTCTTC.

This clonotype was detected many times. The chain employs TRBV10-3 and TRBJ2-7; D gene unclear. The CDR3 contains 13 residues. V was clipped by 11 bases and J by 1 base, with 15 bases between them. Germline V gene sequence: CDR1 ENHRY, CDR2 SYGVKD. The CDR3 nucleotides read TGTGCCTCCAACCCCAAATTATCCTACGAGCAGTACTTC. As protein: CASNPKLSYEQYF.

The chain recombines TRBV4-2 with TRBJ2-1; D remains unclear. The germline gives CDR1 LGHNA, CDR2 YNFKEQ. Trimming shortened V by 1 base and J by 2 bases, and 18 bases separated the two germline ends. This CDR3 spans 18 amino acids. CDR3 region: CASSQADVWTHPYNEQFF. For the CDR3, the DNA is TGTGCCAGCAGCCAAGCGGACGTTTGGACCCACCCCTACAATGAGCAGTTCTTC.